Shown below are 17 T cell receptor beta chains from a single sample sequenced in a study of blood T cell repertoires in COVID-19. TCRdb keeps only in-frame clones here, not all; method: immunoSEQ multiplex PCR. The table shows around 100,000 clones, with approximately 85% occurring only once. The sequencing sample was made of peripheral blood. These receptors were obtained from a woman aged 55-69 years with COVID-19, enrolled during active disease.

The chain joins TRBV5-1 to TRBJ1-1; TRBD1 might be the D (6 bases). The CDR3 runs to 14 residues. Germline CDR1 reads SGHRS; CDR2 reads YFSETQ. V was cut by 0 bases and J by 4 bases, with 10 bases left in between. This CDR3 is CASSLDRVGTEAFF. The CDR3 region has the DNA TGCGCCAGCAGCTTGGACAGGGTGGGCACTGAAGCTTTCTTT.

The chain carries TRBV6-5 and TRBJ1-2; D unresolved. Germline V lookup: CDR1 MNHEY, CDR2 SVGAGI. Trimming pared 4 bases from V and 4 bases from J, leaving 10 bases between. The CDR3 totals 13 residues. The DNA of the CDR3 is TGTGCCAGCAGTTTGAGTTTCGGCTATGGCTACACCTTC. Its protein is CASSLSFGYGYTF.

The chain recombines TRBV30 with TRBJ2-5; 11 nucleotides align to TRBD2. The length of the CDR3 is 17 residues. CDR1 is GTSNPN and CDR2 is SVGIG in the germline V gene (reference sequence). The ends lost 5 bases at V and 5 bases at J; junction bases unmatched: 16. CDR3 sequence reads: CAWVSGLAGGIGETQYF. DNA for the CDR3: TGTGCCTGGGTCTCGGGGTTAGCGGGGGGGATAGGTGAGACCCAGTACTTC.

V gene TRBV3-1 (or the pseudogene TRBV3-2) combines with J gene TRBJ2-5; tentatively, D is TRBD1 (5 bases). The CDR3 is made up of 16 amino acids. The V gene's germline CDR1 is LGHDT and CDR2 YNNKEL (reference sequence). V lost 0 bases and J 4 bases, leaving 15 bases between the germline ends. CDR3 DNA: TGTGCCAGCAGCCAAGATGGGGCAGGACACCGAGAGACCCAGTACTTC. Translated: CASSQDGAGHRETQYF.

CDR3 bases: TGTGCCAGCAGCTTAGGGATCGGGGGAGAGACCCAGTACTTC. Its translation is CASSLGIGGETQYF. The chain combines TRBV11-3 with TRBJ2-5; a weak D match, TRBD2 (6 bases). The CDR3 loop spans 14 amino acids. V lost 1 base and J 4 bases, leaving 10 bases between the germline ends. Germline CDR1 SGHNT, CDR2 YENEEA.

The J gene is TRBJ2-7, the V gene TRBV6-5, with 8 nucleotides matching TRBD1. Trimming removed 4 bases from V and 2 bases from J; junction bases left unmatched: 4. This CDR3 region has 14 residues. Germline V gives CDR1 MNHEY, CDR2 SVGAGI. The CDR3 spells CASSLDRDAYEQYF. As DNA, the CDR3 is TGTGCCAGCAGTTTGGACAGGGACGCCTACGAGCAGTACTTC.

V usage is TRBV9 and J usage is TRBJ1-2; D ambiguous. Germline-derived CDR1 and CDR2 are SGDLS and YYNGEE. The CDR3 spans 11 residues. V lost 3 bases and J 7 bases, leaving 7 bases between the germline ends. This CDR3 reads CASSARGGYTF. CDR3 bases: TGTGCCAGCAGCGCACGCGGTGGCTACACCTTC.

This chain connects TRBV9 to TRBJ1-1, with 9 bases matching TRBD1. V trimming: 0 bases; J trimming: 0 bases; junction bases outside the gene matches: 15. Germline assignment: CDR1 SGDLS and CDR2 YYNGEE. The CDR3 has 20 amino acids. The CDR3: CASSVEGGTGLIGVNTEAFF. CDR3 nucleotides: TGTGCCAGCAGCGTAGAAGGCGGGACAGGGTTGATAGGCGTGAACACTGAAGCTTTCTTT.

This chain joins TRBV4-1 and TRBJ1-5; tentatively, D is TRBD1 (5 bases). The CDR3 extends over 18 amino acids. V gave up 3 bases and J gave up 8 bases, with 26 bases separating them. Germline assignment: CDR1 MGHRA and CDR2 YSYEKL. CDR3 loop: CASSQVTGGTGNQEPQHF. As DNA, the CDR3 is TGCGCCAGCAGCCAGGTCACCGGGGGGACCGGCAATCAAGAGCCCCAGCATTTT.

The chain couples TRBV25-1 to TRBJ1-1, with a tentative D call TRBD1 (5 bases). Germline CDR1 MGHDK, CDR2 SYGVNS. Trimming took 4 bases from V and 1 from J, leaving 22 bases between them. The CDR3 is 18 residues long. CDR3 bases: TGTGCCAGCAGTGGTCTACAGGAGCTTCCGCCCTCGAACACTGAAGCTTTCTTT. It codes for CASSGLQELPPSNTEAFF.

This chain connects TRBV7-8 to TRBJ1-4; D might be TRBD1 (5 bases). The germline gives CDR1 SGHVS, CDR2 FQNEAQ. The V gene lost 6 bases and the J gene lost 8 bases, with 25 bases spanning the gap. CDR3 size: 17 residues. Here the CDR3 DNA reads TGTGCCAGCAGGCCGGGGGGGGAAAAAACCAATCTCGAAAAACTGTTTTTT. Amino acid sequence: CASRPGGEKTNLEKLFF.

The chain recombines TRBV4-3 with TRBJ2-1; unclear D gene. Germline V gene sequence: CDR1 LGHNA, CDR2 YSLEER. This CDR3 is built from 15 residues. With 0 bases removed from V and 2 bases from J, the gap between germline ends came to 8 bases. CDR3 in DNA: TGCGCCAGCAGCCAAGATCTTCAGGCCTACAATGAGCAGTTCTTC. Residues: CASSQDLQAYNEQFF.

This chain links TRBV7-9 with TRBJ1-1; 7 bases fit TRBD1. J was trimmed by 0 bases and V by 5 bases; bases with no gene match: 9. There are 16 residues in the CDR3. CDR1 is SEHNR and CDR2 is FQNEAQ in the germline V gene (reference sequence). Written as DNA, the CDR3 is TGTGCCAGCAGCCATCCCAAGGGACAGATGAACACTGAAGCTTTCTTT. Its translation: CASSHPKGQMNTEAFF.

Worth noting for this clone: The sample contains more than one DNA sequence encoding this CDR3. The chain couples TRBV4-3 to TRBJ1-1; D ambiguous. The CDR3 totals 14 residues. Germline CDR1 is LGHNA and CDR2 is YSLEER. The V end lost 0 bases, the J end lost 6 bases, and 11 bases lay between the germline ends. CDR3 DNA: TGCGCCAGCAGCCAAGATGGCCCCGGGGCTGAAGCTTTCTTT. Amino acid sequence: CASSQDGPGAEAFF.

This clone was counted once. This chain connects TRBV30 to TRBJ2-7; D uncertain. Germline V CDR1 and CDR2: GTSNPN, SVGIG (reference sequence). CDR3 size: 14 residues. V was clipped by 3 bases and J by 0 bases, with 12 bases between them. DNA of the CDR3: TGTGCCTGGAGGCCCGGTACCCCCTCCTACGAGCAGTACTTC. This sequence encodes CAWRPGTPSYEQYF.

The genes are TRBV15 and TRBJ1-6; TRBD1 agrees at 7 bases. The germline CDR1 and CDR2 sequences are LNHNV and YYDKDF (reference sequence). This CDR3 has 18 amino acids. With V trimmed by 5 bases and J by 1 base, 11 bases remained unmatched. Written as DNA, the CDR3 is TGTGCCACCAGCCCCCCTTCAGGGGGGAATTCCTATAATTCACCCCTCCACTTT. Amino acids: CATSPPSGGNSYNSPLHF.

V gene TRBV4-1 combines with J gene TRBJ1-3; 9 nucleotides line up with TRBD1. Unmatched junction bases numbered 3, after V lost 1 base and J lost 2 bases. Germline-derived CDR1 and CDR2 are MGHRA and YSYEKL. There are 16 residues in the CDR3. As DNA, the CDR3 is TGCGCCAGCAGCCAAGTTCGACAGGGGGCTGGAAACACCATATATTTT. This sequence encodes CASSQVRQGAGNTIYF.